This T cell receptor beta chain was identified in a study of T cells in tuberculosis. Turning to the study itself: This South African cohort compared adolescents with or without latent tuberculosis against adults with active tuberculosis. Findings and caveats of the study: Shorter CDR3-alpha in active tuberculosis partly drove smaller distances.

In regard to this clone: As yet, its antigen is unknown.

Each clinical donor contributed on average around 100,000 T cells from unsorted cryopreserved PBMC. Measured with immunoSEQ multiplex PCR; TCRdb has only the in-frame clones, and not every one. The repertoire holds 30,000 to 40,000 clones, with around 97% as singletons. CDR3 length equals 14 residues. The junction had 1 base not matched to a gene; V was cut back by 1 base and J by 2 bases. Looked up from germline, CDR1 is MNHNS and CDR2 is SASEGT. The origin of this receptor is a donor aged 10-29 years with latent tuberculosis or without tuberculosis infection. Sequencing was carried out using PBMCs. This chain connects TRBV6-1 to TRBJ1-2; 7 positions match TRBD1. The CDR3: CASSEEGANYGYTF. CDR3 sequence (DNA): TGTGCCAGCAGTGAAGAGGGGGCGAACTATGGCTACACCTTC.